This passage covers 12 T cell receptor beta chains from one sample sequenced in a study of T cells in women clearing cervical HPV infection. The assay was immunoSEQ multiplex PCR, and TCRdb's table has in-frame clones only and misses some. The repertoire shows approximately 18,000 clones; the top ten hold about 3%. Sequenced sample: blood buffy coat. The receptor set was obtained from a woman between 18 and 75 years old with a cervical HPV16 infection that either progressed to CIN3+ or cleared (not recorded which).

On this clone: Read data end 3 residues before the CDR3 end; the end is taken from the germline J gene. The V gene is TRBV2, the J gene TRBJ2-7; D is perhaps TRBD1 (6 bases). There are 15 residues in the CDR3. Per the germline V gene, CDR1 is SNHLY and CDR2 is FYNNEI. V lost 6 bases and J lost 4, with 19 bases in between. The covered CDR3 bases are TGTGCCAGCAGGGCACAGGGAGTTGAGGGGTACGAG. Amino acid sequence: CASRAQGVEGYE. The entire CDR3 sequence reads CASRAQGVEGYEQYF.

Comment on this clone: The read gets to within 3 residues of the CDR3 end, and the germline J gene fills in the rest. This chain uses TRBV6-2 or TRBV6-3 with TRBJ2-7; weak D call: TRBD2 (5 bases). The V end lost 6 bases, the J end lost 4 bases, and 13 bases lay between the germline ends. CDR1 is MNHEY, CDR2 SVGEGT, per germline. The CDR3 runs to 13 residues. The sequenced CDR3 bases are TGTGCCAGCAGCCTCGCCCGGGGTTACGAG. It codes for CASSLARGYE. The full CDR3 reads CASSLARGYEQYF.

CDR3 in amino acids: CASSLGDISYEQYF. The CDR3 bases that were read are TGTGCCAGCAGCTTAGGGGACATCTCCTACGAG. V gene TRBV7-6 combines with J gene TRBJ2-7; D possibly corresponds to TRBD1 (6 bases). Coverage ceases 3 residues before the CDR3 finishes, and the germline J gene fills in the end. The germline V and J ends were trimmed by 1 base and 0 bases, with 7 bases remaining between them. CDR3 size: 14 residues. The germline V gene has CDR1 SGHVS and CDR2 FNYEAQ.

A note on this clone: The CDR3 is cut off 3 residues early in the read; its end comes from the germline J gene. The chain carries TRBV28 and TRBJ1-2, with unresolved D. Trimming pared 2 bases from V and 7 bases from J, leaving 8 bases between. The CDR3 length is 12 residues. Germline-derived CDR1 and CDR2 are MDHEN and SYDVKM. CDR3 amino acids: CASSLPHSGYTF. Partial CDR3 DNA: TGTGCCAGCAGTTTACCCCACTCTGGC.

Remarks on this clone: The read falls 3 residues short of the CDR3 end, and the missing part is taken from the germline J gene. This chain connects TRBV30 to TRBJ2-7; D not certain. The CDR3 spans 14 residues. Looked up from germline, CDR1 is GTSNPN and CDR2 is SVGIG (reference sequence). The V gene lost 4 bases and the J gene lost 0 bases, with 13 bases spanning the gap. The sequenced part of the CDR3 DNA is TGTGCCTGGAAATGGAGCAGGAGCTCCTACGAG. Protein product: CAWKWSRSSYE. The whole CDR3 sequence reads CAWKWSRSSYEQYF.

Concerning this clone: The observed sequence ends 3 residues before the CDR3 terminus, with the missing tail filled in from the germline J gene. The chain is built from TRBV20-1 and TRBJ2-5; the match to TRBD1 covers 8 bases. V shed 6 bases and J 4 bases; nucleotides not matched to a gene: 1. The germline CDR1 and CDR2 sequences are DFQATT and SNEGSKA (reference sequence). The CDR3 is 11 amino acids. Incomplete CDR3 DNA: TGCAGTGCAGGGACAGGAGAGACC. Translated, it gives CSAGTGET. The entire CDR3 is CSAGTGETQYF.

As concerns this clone: With the read ending 3 residues before the CDR3 end, the germline J gene is used to fill in that end. V is TRBV13 and J is TRBJ1-4, with D hard to call. The CDR3 sequence is 15 residues long. Germline CDR1 PRHDT, CDR2 FYEKMQ (reference sequence). Trimming took off 2 bases at V and 8 bases at J, with 15 bases between the two ends. The covered CDR3 bases are TGTGCCAGCAGCTTAAGAGGCCCCATGGGCGAAAAA. Its protein is CASSLRGPMGEK. The CDR3 reads in full as CASSLRGPMGEKLFF.

With regard to this clone: The sequenced fragment ends 3 residues before the CDR3 boundary, so the rest is inferred from the germline J gene. The V call is TRBV18, the J call TRBJ2-5; D might be TRBD1 (6 bases). The CDR3 is made up of 15 amino acids. Trimming cost V 1 base and J 2 bases, with 11 bases left between them. Germline CDR1 reads KGHSH; CDR2 reads LQKENI. Incomplete CDR3 DNA: TGTGCCAGCTCACCACTTCCTGGACAGCAAGAGACC. This sequence encodes CASSPLPGQQET. In full, the CDR3 reads CASSPLPGQQETQYF.

Of note for this clone: The CDR3 goes on 3 residues after the read ends, and that part is filled in from the germline J gene. The rearrangement joins TRBV29-1 to TRBJ1-1; 7 bases fit TRBD1. In germline, CDR1 is SQVTM, CDR2 ANQGSEA. V was clipped by 4 bases and J by 0 bases; unmatched bases: 5. The CDR3 length is 14 residues. The CDR3 is CSVGDRSMNTEAFF. Partial CDR3 DNA: TGCAGCGTTGGGGACAGATCCATGAACACTGAA.

A remark on this clone: The read comes to an end 3 residues before the CDR3 does, leaving the germline J gene to fill in the end. J is TRBJ1-4 and V is TRBV30; the match to TRBD1 covers 11 bases. V was clipped by 8 bases and J by 7 bases; unmatched bases: 6. In germline, CDR1 is GTSNPN, CDR2 SVGIG (reference sequence). The CDR3 spans 13 residues. The CDR3 sequence: CAAGQGVIEKLFF. The DNA read from the CDR3 is TGTGCCGCGGGACAGGGGGTCATTGAAAAA.

For this clone: The read halts 3 residues ahead of the CDR3 end, with the missing end drawn from the germline J gene. J is TRBJ1-5 and V is TRBV19, with D tentatively TRBD1 (5 bases). Per germline, CDR1 LNHDA and CDR2 SQIVND (reference sequence). V was cut by 7 bases and J by 0 bases, with 10 bases left in between. This CDR3 region has 14 residues. CDR3 DNA, as far as it was read: TGTGCCAGTACGACAGTTTTTAGCAATCAGCCC. It yields the protein CASTTVFSNQP. The entire CDR3 sequence reads CASTTVFSNQPQHF.

As to this clone: The CDR3 goes on 3 residues after the read ends, and that part is filled in from the germline J gene. The chain joins TRBV10-3 to TRBJ2-1; D gene unclear. With 2 bases removed from V and 5 bases from J, the gap between germline ends came to 4 bases. The CDR3 sequence is 12 residues long. The germline V gene encodes CDR1 ENHRY and CDR2 SYGVKD. The covered CDR3 bases are TGTGCCATCAGTGAGCGGGACAATGAG. It translates to CAISERDNE. The entire CDR3 reads CAISERDNEQFF.